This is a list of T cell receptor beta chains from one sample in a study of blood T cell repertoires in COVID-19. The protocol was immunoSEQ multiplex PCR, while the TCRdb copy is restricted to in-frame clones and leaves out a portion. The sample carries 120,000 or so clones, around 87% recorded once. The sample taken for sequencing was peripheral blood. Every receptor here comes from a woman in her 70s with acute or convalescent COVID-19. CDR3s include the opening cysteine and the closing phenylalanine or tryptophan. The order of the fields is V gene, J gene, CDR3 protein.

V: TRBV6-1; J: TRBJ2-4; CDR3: CASSELSGQGSYF
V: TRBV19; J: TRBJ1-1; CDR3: CASSIDREYTEAFF
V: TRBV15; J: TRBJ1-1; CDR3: CATSRGGQGGNEAFF
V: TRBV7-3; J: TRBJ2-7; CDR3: CASSLDKSYEQYF
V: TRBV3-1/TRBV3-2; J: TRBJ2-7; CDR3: CASSQARLGEQYF
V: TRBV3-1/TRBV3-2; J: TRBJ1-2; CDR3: CASSQGTGSDYGYTF
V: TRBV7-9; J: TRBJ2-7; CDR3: CASSFAGGPLREQYF
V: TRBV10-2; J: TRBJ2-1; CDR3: CASSVGGEQFF
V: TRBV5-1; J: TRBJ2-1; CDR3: CASSNALAGTVNEQFF
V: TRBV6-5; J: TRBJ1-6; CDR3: CASSYSGTGGESPLHF
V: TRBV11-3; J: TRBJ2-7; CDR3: CASSFAGLDYEQYF
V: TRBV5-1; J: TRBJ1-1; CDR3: CASHPAGNTEAFF
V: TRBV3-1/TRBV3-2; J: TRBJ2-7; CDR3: CASSRQGGYEQYF
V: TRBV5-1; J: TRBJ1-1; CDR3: CASSLGAEGTEAFF
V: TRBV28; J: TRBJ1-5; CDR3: CASSLYGDQPQHF
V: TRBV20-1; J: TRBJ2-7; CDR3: CSARGEHEQYF
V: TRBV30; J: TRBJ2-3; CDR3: CAWSRTGQVLDTQYF
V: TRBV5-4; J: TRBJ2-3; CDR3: CASSPGLSDTQYF
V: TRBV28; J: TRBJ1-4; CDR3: CASSPGTAYNEKLFF
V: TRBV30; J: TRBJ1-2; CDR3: CAWSPREGYTF
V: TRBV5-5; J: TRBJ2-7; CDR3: CASSFLLVRDYEQYF
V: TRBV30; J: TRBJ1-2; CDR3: CAWGQGTGYGYTF
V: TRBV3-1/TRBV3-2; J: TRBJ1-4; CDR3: CASSSDRGLPNEKLFF
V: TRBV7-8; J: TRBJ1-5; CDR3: CASSYRDSSGPQHF
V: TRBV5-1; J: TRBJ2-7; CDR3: CASSLRGTAEEQYF
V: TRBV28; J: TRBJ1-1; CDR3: CASSHQNTEAFF
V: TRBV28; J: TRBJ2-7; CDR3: CASSRQLAGGHEQYF
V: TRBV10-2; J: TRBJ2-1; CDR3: CASSRTGYNEQFF
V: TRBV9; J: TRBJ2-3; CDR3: CASSVATWTSGGPTDTQYF
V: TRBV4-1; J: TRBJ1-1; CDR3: CASSQQRGYLVTEAFF
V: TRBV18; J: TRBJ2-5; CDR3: CASSPAQMYQETQYF
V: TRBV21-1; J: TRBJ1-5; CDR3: CASSKRGGPQPQHF
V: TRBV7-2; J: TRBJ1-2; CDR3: CASRTPGQGSYGYTF
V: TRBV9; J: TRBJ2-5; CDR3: CASSVAGGLEETQYF
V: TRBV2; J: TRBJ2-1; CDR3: CASSVEGDEQFF
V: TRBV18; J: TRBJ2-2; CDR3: CASSPSSGELFF
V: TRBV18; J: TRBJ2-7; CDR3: CASSPQGDDYEQYF
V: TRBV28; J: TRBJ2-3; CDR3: CASSPGFGTQYF
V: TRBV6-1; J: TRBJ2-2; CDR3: CASSERGTSVETGELFF
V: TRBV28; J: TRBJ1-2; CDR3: CASVNRGDYGYTF
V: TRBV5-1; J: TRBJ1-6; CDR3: CASSLGQVTSYNSPLHF
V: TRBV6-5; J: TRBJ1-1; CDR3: CASRRTGETEAFF
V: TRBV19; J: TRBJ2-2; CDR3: CASSLWGQGNTGELFF
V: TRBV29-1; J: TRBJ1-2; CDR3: CSVTGAEGYGYTF
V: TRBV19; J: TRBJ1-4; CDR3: CATTGQLREKLFF
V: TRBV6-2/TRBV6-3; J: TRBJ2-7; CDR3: CASSPGQGGFVSDEQYF
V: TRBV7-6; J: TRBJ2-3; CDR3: CASSARLAGGTDTQYF
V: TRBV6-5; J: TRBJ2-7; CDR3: CASKVPGQFDEQYF
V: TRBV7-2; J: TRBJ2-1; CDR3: CASSTRLAEQFF
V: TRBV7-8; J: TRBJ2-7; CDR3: CASSSLGGTGVYEQYF
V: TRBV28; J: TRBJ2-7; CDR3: CASSSASGGANEQYF
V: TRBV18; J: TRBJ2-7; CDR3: CASSPGTGVGSGGVEQYF
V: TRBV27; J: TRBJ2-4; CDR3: CASSPQGAGKNIQYF
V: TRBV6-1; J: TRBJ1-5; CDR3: CASSEVPGVQPQHF
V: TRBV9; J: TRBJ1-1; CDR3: CASSVGADRGTEAFF
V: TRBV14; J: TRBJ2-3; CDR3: CASSPNLQGKSTKLTDTQYF
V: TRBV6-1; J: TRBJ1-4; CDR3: CASSEGGTNEKLFF
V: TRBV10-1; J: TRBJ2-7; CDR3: CASSESRGEQYF
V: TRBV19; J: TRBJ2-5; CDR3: CASSIIGVSGGETQYF